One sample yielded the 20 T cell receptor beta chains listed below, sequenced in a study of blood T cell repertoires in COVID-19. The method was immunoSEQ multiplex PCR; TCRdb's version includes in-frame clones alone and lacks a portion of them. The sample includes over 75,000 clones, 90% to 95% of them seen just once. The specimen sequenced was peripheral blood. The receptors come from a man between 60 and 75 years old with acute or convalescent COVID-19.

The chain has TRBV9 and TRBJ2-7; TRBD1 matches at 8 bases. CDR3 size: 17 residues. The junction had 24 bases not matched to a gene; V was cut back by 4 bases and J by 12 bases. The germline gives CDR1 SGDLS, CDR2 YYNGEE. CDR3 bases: TGTGCCAGCAGCTCCCGGGACAGGCCAACCCTCGGCGGACCGTTGTACTTC. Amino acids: CASSSRDRPTLGGPLYF.

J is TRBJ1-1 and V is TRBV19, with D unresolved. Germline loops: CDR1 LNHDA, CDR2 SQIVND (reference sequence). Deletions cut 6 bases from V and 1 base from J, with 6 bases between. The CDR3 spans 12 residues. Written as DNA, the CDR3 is TGTGCCAGTAGCACTAGGAACACTGAAGCTTTCTTT. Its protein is CASSTRNTEAFF.

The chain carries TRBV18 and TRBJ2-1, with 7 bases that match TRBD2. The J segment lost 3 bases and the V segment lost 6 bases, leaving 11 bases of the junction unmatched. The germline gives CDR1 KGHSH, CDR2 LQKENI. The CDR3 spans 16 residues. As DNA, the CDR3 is TGTGCCAGCTCCCCTGGGCGGGAGATGCTCTACAATGAGCAGTTCTTC. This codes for CASSPGREMLYNEQFF.

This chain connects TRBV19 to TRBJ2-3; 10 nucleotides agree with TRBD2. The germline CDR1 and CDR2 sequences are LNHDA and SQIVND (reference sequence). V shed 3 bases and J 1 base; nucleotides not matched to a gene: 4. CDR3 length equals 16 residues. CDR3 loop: CASSIVTSGGTDTQYF. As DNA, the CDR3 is TGTGCCAGTAGTATTGTCACTAGCGGGGGCACAGATACGCAGTATTTT. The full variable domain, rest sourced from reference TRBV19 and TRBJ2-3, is DGGITQSPKYLFRKEGQNVTLSCEQNLNHDAMYWYRQDPGQGLRLIYYSQIVNDFQKGDIAEGYSVSREKKESFPLTVTSAQKNPTAFYLCASSIVTSGGTDTQYFGPGTRLTVL.

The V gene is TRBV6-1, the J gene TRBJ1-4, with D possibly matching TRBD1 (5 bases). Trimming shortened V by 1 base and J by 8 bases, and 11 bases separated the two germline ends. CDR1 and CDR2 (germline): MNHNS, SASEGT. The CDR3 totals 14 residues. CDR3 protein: CASSEGAGREKLFF. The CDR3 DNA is TGTGCCAGCAGTGAAGGTGCAGGGCGGGAAAAACTGTTTTTT.

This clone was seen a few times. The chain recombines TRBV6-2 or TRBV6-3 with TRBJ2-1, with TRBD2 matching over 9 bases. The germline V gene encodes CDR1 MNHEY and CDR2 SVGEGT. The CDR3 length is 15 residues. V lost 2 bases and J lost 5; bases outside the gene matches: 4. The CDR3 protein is CASSYTSSGDNEQFF. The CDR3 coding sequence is TGTGCCAGCAGTTACACATCTAGCGGGGACAATGAGCAGTTCTTC.

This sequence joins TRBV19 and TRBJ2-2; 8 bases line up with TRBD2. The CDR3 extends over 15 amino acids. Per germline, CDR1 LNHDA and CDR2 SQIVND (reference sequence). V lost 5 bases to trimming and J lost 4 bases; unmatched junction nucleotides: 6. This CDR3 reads CASSWLAGGTGELFF. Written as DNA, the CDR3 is TGTGCCAGTAGTTGGCTAGCGGGTGGCACCGGGGAGCTGTTTTTT.

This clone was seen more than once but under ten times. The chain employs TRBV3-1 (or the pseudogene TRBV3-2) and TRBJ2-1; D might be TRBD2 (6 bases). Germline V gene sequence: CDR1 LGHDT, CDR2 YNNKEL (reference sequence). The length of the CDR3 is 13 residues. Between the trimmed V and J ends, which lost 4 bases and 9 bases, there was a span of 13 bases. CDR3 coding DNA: TGTGCCAGCAGCCTCGGCCGGGGAGGTGAGCAGTTCTTC. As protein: CASSLGRGGEQFF.

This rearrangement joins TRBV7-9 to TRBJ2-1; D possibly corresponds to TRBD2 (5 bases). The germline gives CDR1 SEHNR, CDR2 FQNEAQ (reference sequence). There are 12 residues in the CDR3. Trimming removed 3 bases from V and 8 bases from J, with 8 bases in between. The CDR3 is CASSLEADEQFF. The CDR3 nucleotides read TGTGCCAGCAGCTTGGAAGCGGATGAGCAGTTCTTC.

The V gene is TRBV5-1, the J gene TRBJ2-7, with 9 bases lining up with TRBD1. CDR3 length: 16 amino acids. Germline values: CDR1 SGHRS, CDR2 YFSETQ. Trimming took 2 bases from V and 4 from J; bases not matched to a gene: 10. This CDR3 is CASSLTGGVEFYEQYF. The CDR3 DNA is TGCGCCAGCAGCTTAACAGGGGGCGTTGAGTTTTACGAGCAGTACTTC.

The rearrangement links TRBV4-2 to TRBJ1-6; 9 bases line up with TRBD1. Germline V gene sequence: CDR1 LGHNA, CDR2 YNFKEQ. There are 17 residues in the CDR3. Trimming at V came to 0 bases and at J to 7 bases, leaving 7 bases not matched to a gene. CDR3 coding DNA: TGTGCCAGCAGCCAAGATCTTGGACAGGGGATGAATTCACCCCTCCACTTT. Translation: CASSQDLGQGMNSPLHF.

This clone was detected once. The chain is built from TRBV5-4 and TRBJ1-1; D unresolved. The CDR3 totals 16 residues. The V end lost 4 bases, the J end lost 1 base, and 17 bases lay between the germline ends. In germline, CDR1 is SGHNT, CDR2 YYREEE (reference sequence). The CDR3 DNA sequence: TGTGCCAGCAGCCGACCCCGGGTTGAGGGGAACACTGAAGCTTTCTTT. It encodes CASSRPRVEGNTEAFF.

The CDR3 DNA reads as TGCGCCAGCAGCTTTCCCGGGAGTGAGACCCAGTACTTC. It encodes CASSFPGSETQYF. The J gene is TRBJ2-5, the V gene TRBV5-1; tentative D call: TRBD2 (6 bases). This CDR3 has 13 amino acids. CDR1 is SGHRS, CDR2 YFSETQ, per germline. V was cut by 2 bases and J by 5 bases, with 10 bases left in between.

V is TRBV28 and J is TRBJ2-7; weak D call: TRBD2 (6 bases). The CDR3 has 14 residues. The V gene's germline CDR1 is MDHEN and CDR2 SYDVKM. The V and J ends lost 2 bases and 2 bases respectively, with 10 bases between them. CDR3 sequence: CASSLAGRAYEQYF. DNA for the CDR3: TGTGCCAGCAGTTTAGCGGGGCGGGCCTACGAGCAGTACTTC.

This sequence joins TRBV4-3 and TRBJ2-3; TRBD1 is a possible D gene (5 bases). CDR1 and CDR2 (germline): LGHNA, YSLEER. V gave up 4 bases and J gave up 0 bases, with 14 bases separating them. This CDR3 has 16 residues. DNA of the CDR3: TGCGCCAGCAGCCGTTGGGGCGGCTCTAGCACAGATACGCAGTATTTT. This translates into CASSRWGGSSTDTQYF.

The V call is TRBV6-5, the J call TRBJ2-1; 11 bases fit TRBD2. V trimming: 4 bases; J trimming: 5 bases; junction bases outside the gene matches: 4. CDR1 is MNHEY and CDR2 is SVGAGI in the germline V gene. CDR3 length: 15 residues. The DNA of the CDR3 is TGTGCCAGCAGTTCCCGGACTAGCGGGCACAATGAGCAGTTCTTC. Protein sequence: CASSSRTSGHNEQFF.

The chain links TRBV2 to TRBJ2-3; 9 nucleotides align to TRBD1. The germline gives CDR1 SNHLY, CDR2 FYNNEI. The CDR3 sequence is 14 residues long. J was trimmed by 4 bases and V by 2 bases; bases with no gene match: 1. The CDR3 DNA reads TGTGCCAGCAGTGAAAACAGGGGGCCAGATACGCAGTATTTT. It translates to CASSENRGPDTQYF.

CDR3 region: CASSRDPYNEQFF. DNA of the CDR3: TGTGCCAGCAGCCGAGATCCGTACAATGAGCAGTTCTTC. This rearrangement joins TRBV3-1 (or the pseudogene TRBV3-2) to TRBJ2-1; D remains ambiguous. The CDR3 loop spans 13 amino acids. Germline V CDR1 and CDR2: LGHDT, YNNKEL (reference sequence). V was pared by 4 bases and J by 4 bases, with 8 bases between.

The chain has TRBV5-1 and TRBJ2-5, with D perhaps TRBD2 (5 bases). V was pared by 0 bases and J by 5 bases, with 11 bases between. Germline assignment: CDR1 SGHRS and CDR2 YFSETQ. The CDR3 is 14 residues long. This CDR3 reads CASSLGRQPETQYF. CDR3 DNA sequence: TGCGCCAGCAGCTTGGGGAGGCAACCGGAGACCCAGTACTTC.

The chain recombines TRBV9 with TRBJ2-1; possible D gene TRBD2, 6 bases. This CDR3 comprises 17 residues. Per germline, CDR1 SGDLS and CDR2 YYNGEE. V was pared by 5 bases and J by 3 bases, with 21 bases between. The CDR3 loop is CASSARLTRGVYNEQFF. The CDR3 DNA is TGTGCCAGCAGTGCTCGATTAACCCGCGGGGTCTACAATGAGCAGTTCTTC.